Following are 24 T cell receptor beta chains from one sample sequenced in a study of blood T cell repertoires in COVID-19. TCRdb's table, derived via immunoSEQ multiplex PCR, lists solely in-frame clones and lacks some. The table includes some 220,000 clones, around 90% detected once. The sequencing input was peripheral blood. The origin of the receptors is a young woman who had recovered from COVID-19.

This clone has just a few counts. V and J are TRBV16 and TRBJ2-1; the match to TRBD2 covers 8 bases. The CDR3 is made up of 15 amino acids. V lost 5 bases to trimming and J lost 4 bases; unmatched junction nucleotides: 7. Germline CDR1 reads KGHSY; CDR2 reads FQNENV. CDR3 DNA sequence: TGTGCCAGCAGCGATACTAGCGGACTATACAATGAGCAGTTCTTC. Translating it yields CASSDTSGLYNEQFF.

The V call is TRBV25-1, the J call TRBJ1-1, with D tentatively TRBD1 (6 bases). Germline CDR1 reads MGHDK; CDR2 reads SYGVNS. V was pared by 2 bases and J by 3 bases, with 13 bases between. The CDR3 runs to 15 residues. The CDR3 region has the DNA TGTGCCAGCAGTGAAATAGGGGGTGCTTACACTGAAGCTTTCTTT. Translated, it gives CASSEIGGAYTEAFF.

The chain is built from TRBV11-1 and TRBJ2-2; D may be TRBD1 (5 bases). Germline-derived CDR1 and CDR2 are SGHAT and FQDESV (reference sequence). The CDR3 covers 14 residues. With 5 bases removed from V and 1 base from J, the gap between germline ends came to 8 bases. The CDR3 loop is CASSRQGNTGELFF. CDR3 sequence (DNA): TGTGCCAGCAGCCGTCAGGGGAACACCGGGGAGCTGTTTTTT.

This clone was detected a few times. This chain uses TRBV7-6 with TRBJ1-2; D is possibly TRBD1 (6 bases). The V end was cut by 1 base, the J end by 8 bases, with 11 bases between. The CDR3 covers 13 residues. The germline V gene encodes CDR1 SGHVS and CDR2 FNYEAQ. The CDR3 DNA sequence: TGTGCCAGCAGCTTAGTAGACAGGAACGGCTACACCTTC. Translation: CASSLVDRNGYTF. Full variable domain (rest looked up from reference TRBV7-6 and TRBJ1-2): GAGVSQSPRYKVTKRGQDVALRCDPISGHVSLYWYRQALGQGPEFLTYFNYEAQQDKSGLPNDRFSAERPEGSISTLTIQRTEQRDSAMYRCASSLVDRNGYTFGSGTRLTVV.

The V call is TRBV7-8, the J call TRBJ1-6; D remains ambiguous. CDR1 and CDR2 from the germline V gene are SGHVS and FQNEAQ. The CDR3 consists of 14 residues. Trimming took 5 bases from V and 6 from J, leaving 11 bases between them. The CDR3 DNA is TGTGCCAGCAGCACCGTGGCCGTTAATTCACCCCTCCACTTT. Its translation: CASSTVAVNSPLHF.

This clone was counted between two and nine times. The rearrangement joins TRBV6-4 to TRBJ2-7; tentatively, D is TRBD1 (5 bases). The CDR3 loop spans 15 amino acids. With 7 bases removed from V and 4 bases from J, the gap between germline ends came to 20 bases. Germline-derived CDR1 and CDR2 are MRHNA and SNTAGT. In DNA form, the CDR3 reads TGTGCCAGCATCCCTCGACAGTTTGTTCAATACGAGCAGTACTTC. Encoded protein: CASIPRQFVQYEQYF.

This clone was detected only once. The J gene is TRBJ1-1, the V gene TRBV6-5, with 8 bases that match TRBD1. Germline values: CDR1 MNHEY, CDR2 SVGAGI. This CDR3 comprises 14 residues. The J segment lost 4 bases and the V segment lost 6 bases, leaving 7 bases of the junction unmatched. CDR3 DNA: TGTGCCAGCAGACGGACAGGGTCTCTCACTGAAGCTTTCTTT. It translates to CASRRTGSLTEAFF.

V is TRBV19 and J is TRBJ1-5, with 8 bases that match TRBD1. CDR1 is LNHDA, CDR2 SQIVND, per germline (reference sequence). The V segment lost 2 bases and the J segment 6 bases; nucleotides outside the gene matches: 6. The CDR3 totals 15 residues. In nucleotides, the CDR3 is TGTGCCAGTAGTATATGGCAGGGGGCGACTCAGCCCCAGCATTTT. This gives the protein CASSIWQGATQPQHF.

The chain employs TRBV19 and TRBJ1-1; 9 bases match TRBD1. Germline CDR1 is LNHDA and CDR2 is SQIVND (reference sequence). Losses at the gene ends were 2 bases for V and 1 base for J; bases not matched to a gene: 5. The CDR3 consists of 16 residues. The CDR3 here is CASSINLGQGNTEAFF. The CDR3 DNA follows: TGTGCCAGTAGTATAAACCTGGGACAGGGGAACACTGAAGCTTTCTTT.

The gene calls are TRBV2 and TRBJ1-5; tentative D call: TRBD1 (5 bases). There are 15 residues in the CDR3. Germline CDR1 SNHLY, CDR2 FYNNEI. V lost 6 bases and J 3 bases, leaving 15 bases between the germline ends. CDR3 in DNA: TGTGCCAGCAGCTCGGACACCCTCAACAATCAGCCCCAGCATTTT. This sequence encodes CASSSDTLNNQPQHF.

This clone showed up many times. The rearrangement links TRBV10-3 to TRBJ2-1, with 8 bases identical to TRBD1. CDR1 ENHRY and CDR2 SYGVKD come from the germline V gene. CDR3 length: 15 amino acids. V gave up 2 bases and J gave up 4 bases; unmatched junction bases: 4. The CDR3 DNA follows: TGTGCCATCAGTGAGGGGACAGGAGCTTACAATGAGCAGTTCTTC. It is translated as CAISEGTGAYNEQFF.

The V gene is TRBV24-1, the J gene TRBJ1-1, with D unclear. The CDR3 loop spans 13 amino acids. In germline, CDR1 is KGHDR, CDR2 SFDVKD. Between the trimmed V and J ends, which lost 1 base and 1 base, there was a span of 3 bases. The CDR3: CATSDFRNTEAFF. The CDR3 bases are TGTGCCACCAGTGATTTCCGGAACACTGAAGCTTTCTTT.

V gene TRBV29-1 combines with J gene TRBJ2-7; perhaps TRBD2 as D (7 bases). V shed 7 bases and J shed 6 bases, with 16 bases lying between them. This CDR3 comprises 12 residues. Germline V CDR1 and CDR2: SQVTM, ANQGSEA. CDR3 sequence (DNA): TGCAGCGGCCGGGGGGCTACCAGCGAGCAGTACTTC. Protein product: CSGRGATSEQYF.

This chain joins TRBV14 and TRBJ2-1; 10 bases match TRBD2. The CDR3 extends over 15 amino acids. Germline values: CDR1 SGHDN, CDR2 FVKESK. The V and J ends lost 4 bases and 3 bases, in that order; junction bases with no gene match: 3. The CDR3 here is CASSPAGGSYNEQFF. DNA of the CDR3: TGTGCCAGCAGCCCAGCGGGAGGGAGCTACAATGAGCAGTTCTTC. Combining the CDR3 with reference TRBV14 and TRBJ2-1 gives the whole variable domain EAGVTQFPSHSVIEKGQTVTLRCDPISGHDNLYWYRRVMGKEIKFLLHFVKESKQDESGMPNNRFLAERTGGTYSTLKVQPAELEDSGVYFCASSPAGGSYNEQFFGPGTRLTVL.

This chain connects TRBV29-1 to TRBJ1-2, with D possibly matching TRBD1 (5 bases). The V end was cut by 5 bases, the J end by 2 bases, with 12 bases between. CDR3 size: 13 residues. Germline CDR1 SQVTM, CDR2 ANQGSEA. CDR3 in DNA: TGCAGCGTTCTGTCAGGGAAAAACTATGGCTACACCTTC. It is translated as CSVLSGKNYGYTF. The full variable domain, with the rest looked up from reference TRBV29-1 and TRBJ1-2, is SAVISQKPSRDICQRGTSLTIQCQVDSQVTMMFWYRQQPGQSLTLIATANQGSEATYESGFVIDKFPISRPNLTFSTLTVSNMSPEDSSIYLCSVLSGKNYGYTFGSGTRLTVV.

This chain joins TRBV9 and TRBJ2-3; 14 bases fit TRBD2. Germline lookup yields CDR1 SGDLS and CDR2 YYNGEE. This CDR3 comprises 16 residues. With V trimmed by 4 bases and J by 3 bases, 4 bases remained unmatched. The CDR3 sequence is CASSRGTSGRTDTQYF. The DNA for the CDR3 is TGTGCCAGCAGCCGGGGGACTAGCGGGAGAACAGATACGCAGTATTTT.

The CDR3 sequence: CASSVQADIYNEQFF. In nucleotides, the CDR3 is TGTGCCAGCAGCGTTCAAGCGGATATCTACAATGAGCAGTTCTTC. This chain uses TRBV9 with TRBJ2-1, with a tentative D call TRBD2 (5 bases). The germline V gene encodes CDR1 SGDLS and CDR2 YYNGEE. The length of the CDR3 is 15 residues. The V gene lost 2 bases and the J gene lost 3 bases, with 12 bases spanning the gap.

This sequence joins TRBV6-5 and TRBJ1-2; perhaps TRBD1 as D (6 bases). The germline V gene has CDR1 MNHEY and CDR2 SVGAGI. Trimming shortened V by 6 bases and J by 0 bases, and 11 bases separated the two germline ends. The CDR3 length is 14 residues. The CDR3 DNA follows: TGTGCCAGCAGGACAGGAATTACTAACTATGGCTACACCTTC. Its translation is CASRTGITNYGYTF.

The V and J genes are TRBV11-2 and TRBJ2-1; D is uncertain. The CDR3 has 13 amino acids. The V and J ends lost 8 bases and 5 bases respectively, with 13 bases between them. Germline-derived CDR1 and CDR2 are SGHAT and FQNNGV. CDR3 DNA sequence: TGTGCCAGCGGAGAACCCAAAAACAATGAGCAGTTCTTC. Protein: CASGEPKNNEQFF.

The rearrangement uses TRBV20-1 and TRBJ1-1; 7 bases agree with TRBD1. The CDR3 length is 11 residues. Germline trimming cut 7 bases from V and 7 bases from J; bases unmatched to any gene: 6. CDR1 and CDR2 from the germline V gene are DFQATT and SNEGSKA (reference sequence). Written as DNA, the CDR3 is TGCAGTGGGGAGAGGGACAGTGAAGCTTTCTTT. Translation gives CSGERDSEAFF.

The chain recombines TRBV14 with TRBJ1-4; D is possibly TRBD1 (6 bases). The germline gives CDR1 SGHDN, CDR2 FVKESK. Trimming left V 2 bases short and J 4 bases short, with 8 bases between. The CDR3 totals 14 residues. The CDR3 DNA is TGTGCCAGCAGCCAATACAGGGATAATGAAAAACTGTTTTTT. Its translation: CASSQYRDNEKLFF.

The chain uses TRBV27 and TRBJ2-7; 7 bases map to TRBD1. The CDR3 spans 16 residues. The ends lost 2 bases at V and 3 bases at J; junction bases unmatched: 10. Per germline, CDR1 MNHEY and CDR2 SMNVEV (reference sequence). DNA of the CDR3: TGTGCCAGCAGTTTACAACCCGGGACAGAACACTACGAGCAGTACTTC. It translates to CASSLQPGTEHYEQYF.

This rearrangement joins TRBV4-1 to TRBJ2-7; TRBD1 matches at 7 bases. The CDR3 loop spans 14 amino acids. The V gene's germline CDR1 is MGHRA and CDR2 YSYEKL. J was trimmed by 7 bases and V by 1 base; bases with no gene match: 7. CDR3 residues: CASSQGGTEKEQYF. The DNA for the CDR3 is TGCGCCAGCAGCCAAGGTGGGACAGAGAAAGAGCAGTACTTC.

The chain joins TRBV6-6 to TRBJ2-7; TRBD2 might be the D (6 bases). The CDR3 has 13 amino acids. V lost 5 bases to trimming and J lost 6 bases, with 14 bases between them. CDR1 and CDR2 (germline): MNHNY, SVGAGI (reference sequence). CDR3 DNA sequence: TGTGCCAGCAGTCCCGCGGGGCTAGTCGAGCAGTACTTC. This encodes CASSPAGLVEQYF.